This T cell receptor beta chain was sequenced for a study of prognosis after radiotherapy for stage I lung cancer. Study results and limitations: Lower post-radiation Shannon entropy was seen in patients who went on to develop distant metastases.

The germline V gene encodes CDR1 MNHNS and CDR2 SASEGT. The length of the CDR3 is 15 residues. Trimming left V 1 base short and J 1 base short, with 11 bases between. On this clonotype: Antigen: not known.

The study amplified the TCR beta CDR3 region from genomic DNA. This amplification was carried out by two rounds of multiplex PCR. For every TRBV and TRBJ gene, a specific primer was used in first-round PCR. One entry per CDR3 protein, called by TCRdb with MiXCR from the multiplex PCR reads. This table holds roughly 25,000 distinct CDR3 sequences, just over 45% found once. The TCR originated in a donor of 50 years or more with non-small cell lung cancer. The starting material was PBMCs, obtained before or after stereotactic body radiation therapy (not recorded which). This chain connects TRBV6-1 to TRBJ2-7; D gene unclear. The DNA for the CDR3 is TGTGCCAGCAGTGAAGGAGAGAGCGAGTCCTACGAGCAGTACTTC. Amino acid sequence: CASSEGESESYEQYF.